This T cell receptor (beta chain) is from a study of T cell responses to AZD1222 COVID-19 vaccine. Overall study: Both about-4-week and about-12-week second-dose recipients were combined.

Here immunoSEQ multiplex PCR was the method, and the copy in TCRdb shows in-frame clones only, minus some. The sample contains about 160,000 clones, roughly nine tenths of which appear only once. Comments on this clone: What it binds is unknown. Other nucleotide sequences from this sample produce the same CDR3.

Study-level results: At baseline, just a handful of AZD1222 recipients tested seropositive. Nearly half of spike-specific TCRs reportedly target unmutated variant regions.

The starting material was peripheral blood, obtained on day 0 of AZD1222 vaccination. The source of this sequence is an adult in good health.

This CDR3 reads CASRDSLNTEAFF. The CDR3 coding sequence is TGTGCCAGTAGGGACAGTTTGAACACTGAAGCTTTCTTT. The chain recombines TRBV19 with TRBJ1-1; D is possibly TRBD1 (6 bases). Germline CDR1 and CDR2: LNHDA and SQIVND (reference sequence). The CDR3 length is 13 residues. Trimming stripped 6 bases from V and 0 bases from J, with 8 bases between.